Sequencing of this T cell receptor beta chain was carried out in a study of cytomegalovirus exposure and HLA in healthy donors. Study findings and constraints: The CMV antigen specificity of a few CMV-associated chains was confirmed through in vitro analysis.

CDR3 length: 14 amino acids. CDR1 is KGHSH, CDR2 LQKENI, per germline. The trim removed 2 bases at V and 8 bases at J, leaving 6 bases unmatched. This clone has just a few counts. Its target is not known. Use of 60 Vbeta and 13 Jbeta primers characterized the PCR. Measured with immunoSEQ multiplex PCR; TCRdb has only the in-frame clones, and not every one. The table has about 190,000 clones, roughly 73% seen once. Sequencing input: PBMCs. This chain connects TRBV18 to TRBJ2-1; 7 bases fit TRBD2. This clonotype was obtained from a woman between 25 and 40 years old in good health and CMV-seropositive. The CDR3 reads CASSPVRAGDEQFF. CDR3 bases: TGTGCCAGCTCACCAGTGCGGGCGGGAGATGAGCAGTTCTTC.